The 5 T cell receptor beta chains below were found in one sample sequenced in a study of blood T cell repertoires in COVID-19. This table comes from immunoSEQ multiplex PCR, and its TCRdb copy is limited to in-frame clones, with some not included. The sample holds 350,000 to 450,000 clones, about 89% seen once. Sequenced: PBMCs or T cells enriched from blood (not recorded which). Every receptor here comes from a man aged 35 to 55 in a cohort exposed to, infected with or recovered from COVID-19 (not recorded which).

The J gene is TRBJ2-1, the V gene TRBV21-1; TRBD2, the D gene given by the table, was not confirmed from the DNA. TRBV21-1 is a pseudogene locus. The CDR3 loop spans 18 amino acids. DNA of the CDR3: TGTGCCAGCAGCAATGAGGGGGAAGCGGGAGGGCTTAAGAATGAGCAGTTCTTC. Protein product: CASSNEGEAGGLKNEQFF.

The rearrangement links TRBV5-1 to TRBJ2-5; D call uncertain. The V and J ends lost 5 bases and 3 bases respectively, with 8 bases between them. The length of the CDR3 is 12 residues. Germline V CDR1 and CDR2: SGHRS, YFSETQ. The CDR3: CASRSGEETQYF. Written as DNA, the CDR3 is TGCGCCAGCAGGTCGGGTGAAGAGACCCAGTACTTC.

CDR3 sequence: CASSQDLTGSGEQYF. The DNA of the CDR3 is TGTGCCAGCAGCCAAGATCTGACTGGTAGTGGCGAGCAGTACTTC. This chain uses TRBV4-2 with TRBJ2-7; D gene ambiguous. CDR1 and CDR2 (germline): LGHNA, YNFKEQ. V lost 0 bases and J 6 bases, leaving 15 bases between the germline ends. The CDR3 sequence is 15 residues long.

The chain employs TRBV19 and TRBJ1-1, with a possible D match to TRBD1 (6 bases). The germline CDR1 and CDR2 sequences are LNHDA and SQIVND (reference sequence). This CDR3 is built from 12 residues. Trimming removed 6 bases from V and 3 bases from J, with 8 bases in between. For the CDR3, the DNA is TGTGCCAGTAGGGACAGCTACACTGAAGCTTTCTTT. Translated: CASRDSYTEAFF.

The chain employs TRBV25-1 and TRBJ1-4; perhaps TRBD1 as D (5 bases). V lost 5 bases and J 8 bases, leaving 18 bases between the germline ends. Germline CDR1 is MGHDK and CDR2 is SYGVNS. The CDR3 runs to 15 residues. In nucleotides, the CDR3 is TGTGCCAGCAGTTATTATAACGCAGGGCGGGAAAAACTGTTTTTT. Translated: CASSYYNAGREKLFF.